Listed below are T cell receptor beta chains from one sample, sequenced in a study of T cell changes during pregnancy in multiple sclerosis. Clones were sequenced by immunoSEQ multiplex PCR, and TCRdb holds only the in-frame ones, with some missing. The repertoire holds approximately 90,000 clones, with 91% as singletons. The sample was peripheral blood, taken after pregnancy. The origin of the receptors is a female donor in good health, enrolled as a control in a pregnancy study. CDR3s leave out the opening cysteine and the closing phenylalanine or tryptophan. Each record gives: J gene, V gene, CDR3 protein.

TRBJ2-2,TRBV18,ASSPPGLHTGELF
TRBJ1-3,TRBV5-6,ASSSGTGIYGNTIY
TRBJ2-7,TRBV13,ASSRAGGSYEQY
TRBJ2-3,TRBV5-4,ASSLEDTSWRDTQY
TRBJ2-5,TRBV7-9,ASSSWALQETQY
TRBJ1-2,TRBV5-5,ASSGTGENYGYT
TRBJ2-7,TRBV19,ASSRSGQLFSYEQY
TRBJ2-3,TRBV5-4,ASSWRRESTDTQY
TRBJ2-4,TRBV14,ASSQAGSSNIQY
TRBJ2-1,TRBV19,ASKITSGGANEQF
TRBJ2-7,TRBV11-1,ASSPGGVYEQY
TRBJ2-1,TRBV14,ASSPGTVVEQF
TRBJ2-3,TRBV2,ASNQGATTDTQY
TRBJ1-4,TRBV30,AWSITSGGEKLF
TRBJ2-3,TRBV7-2,ASSGGAWADTQY
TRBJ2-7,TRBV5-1,ASSQGQYEQY
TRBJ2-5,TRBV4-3,ASSQDPLSKETQY
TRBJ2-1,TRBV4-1,ASSQASGGYNEQF
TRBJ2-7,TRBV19,ASSMFQRRDSYEQY
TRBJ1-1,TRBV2,ASRADTEAF
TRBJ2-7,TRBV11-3,ASSLDLDRPRSYEQY
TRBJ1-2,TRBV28,ASRAGQFTMGYT
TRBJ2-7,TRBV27,ASSLGGATYEQY
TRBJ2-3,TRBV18,ASSPFLGGSTDTQY
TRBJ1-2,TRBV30,AWSPRSSVPYGYT
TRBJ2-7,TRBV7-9,ASSLEYGSGGYEQY
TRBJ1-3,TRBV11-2,ASSQALTVSSGNTIY
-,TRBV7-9,ASSYRSYYEQY
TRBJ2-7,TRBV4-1,ASSQPGGLGYEQY
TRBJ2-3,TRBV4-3,ASSPGLAGRDTQY